One sample yielded the 25 T cell receptor beta chains listed below, sequenced in a study of shared clonotypes between healthy human individuals. This table comes from immunoSEQ multiplex PCR, and its TCRdb copy is limited to in-frame clones, with some not included. The table shows approximately 2,000,000 clones, with roughly 92% occurring only once. Sequencing was performed on naive CD4+ T cells from PBMCs. Stated subset: CD45RA+ positively selected. These receptor sequences come from a young man in good health. Some clones in this sample may be carry-over from other donors' samples.

This clone has only one observation. The chain joins TRBV5-1 to TRBJ2-5, with 9 bases lining up with TRBD2. The CDR3 contains 15 residues. After removal of 2 bases from V and 4 bases from J, the junction contained 6 bases not matched to a gene. Germline CDR1 reads SGHRS; CDR2 reads YFSETQ. CDR3 protein: CASSFGGRAGETQYF. The CDR3 nucleotides are TGCGCCAGCAGCTTCGGCGGGAGGGCCGGAGAGACCCAGTACTTC.

The CDR3: CASSERGLRTDTQYF. In DNA, the CDR3 is TGCGCCAGCAGTGAACGGGGACTACGTACAGATACGCAGTATTTT. The chain employs TRBV10-1 and TRBJ2-3, with 7 nucleotides matching TRBD2. Trimming at V came to 3 bases and at J to 3 bases, leaving 6 bases not matched to a gene. The CDR3 length is 15 residues. CDR1 is WNHNN, CDR2 SYGVQD, per germline (reference sequence).

In its sample, this clone was seen once. Additional DNA sequences in this sample encode the identical CDR3. The rearrangement uses TRBV6-1 and TRBJ2-7; 8 bases fit TRBD1. V shed 9 bases and J 3 bases; nucleotides not matched to a gene: 1. The CDR3 loop spans 11 amino acids. CDR1 MNHNS and CDR2 SASEGT come from the germline V gene. The CDR3, as DNA: TGTGCCAGTGACAGGGGCTACGAGCAGTACTTC. It is translated as CASDRGYEQYF.

The V call is TRBV6-5, the J call TRBJ2-3, with no clear D. The CDR3 contains 13 residues. Trimming removed 7 bases at V and 1 base at J, with 9 bases between. The germline CDR1 and CDR2 sequences are MNHEY and SVGAGI. CDR3: CASTQAGTDTQYF. For the CDR3, the DNA is TGTGCCAGCACCCAAGCAGGCACAGATACGCAGTATTTT.

J is TRBJ2-1 and V is TRBV7-2; 9 nucleotides agree with TRBD2. The V gene end was trimmed by 4 bases and the J gene end by 2 bases; junction bases not matched to a gene: 3. Germline V gene sequence: CDR1 SGHTA, CDR2 FQGNSA. This CDR3 region has 15 residues. Here the CDR3 DNA reads TGTGCCAGCAGCTGGTCTAGCGGGACCTACAATGAGCAGTTCTTC. It translates to CASSWSSGTYNEQFF.

The V and J genes are TRBV14 and TRBJ2-7; D is ambiguous. This CDR3 has 16 residues. Trimming took 1 base from V and 2 from J, leaving 15 bases between them. Germline-derived CDR1 and CDR2 are SGHDN and FVKESK. As DNA, the CDR3 is TGTGCCAGCAGCCAAGTCCGGTGGGCGATCCCCTACGAGCAGTACTTC. It is translated as CASSQVRWAIPYEQYF.

In regard to this clone: This CDR3 is also generated by other DNA sequences in the sample. The V and J genes are TRBV7-9 and TRBJ2-2, with TRBD1 matching 8 bases. Germline CDR1 and CDR2: SEHNR and FQNEAQ (reference sequence). The junction had 5 bases not matched to a gene; V was cut back by 5 bases and J by 6 bases. The CDR3 has 14 residues. The CDR3 bases are TGTGCCAGCAGCCTCGGACAGGGAGCCGGGGAGCTGTTTTTT. It yields the protein CASSLGQGAGELFF. Using reference TRBV7-9 and TRBJ2-2 for the parts outside the CDR3, the full variable domain is DTGVSQNPRHKITKRGQNVTFRCDPISEHNRLYWYRQTLGQGPEFLTYFQNEAQLEKSRLLSDRFSAERPKGSFSTLEIQRTEQGDSAMYLCASSLGQGAGELFFGEGSRLTVL.

The V and J genes are TRBV6-6 and TRBJ2-1, with 9 bases that match TRBD1. CDR1 MNHNY and CDR2 SVGAGI come from the germline V gene (reference sequence). V trimming: 8 bases; J trimming: 0 bases; junction bases outside the gene matches: 5. The CDR3 spans 15 residues. The CDR3 reads CASQQGAGSYNEQFF. The CDR3, as DNA: TGTGCCAGCCAACAGGGGGCTGGCTCCTACAATGAGCAGTTCTTC.

J is TRBJ2-7 and V is TRBV7-3; TRBD2 matches 9 bases. Trimming took 2 bases from V and 12 from J; bases not matched to a gene: 11. The V gene's germline CDR1 is SGHTA and CDR2 FQGTGA. This CDR3 spans 14 amino acids. In DNA, the CDR3 is TGTGCCAGCAGCTTAGATCCGACTAGCGGCCGGTGGTACTTC. It encodes CASSLDPTSGRWYF.

CDR3 bases: TGTGCCAGCAGCTCCGGGAGTACACGACCAGATACGCAGTATTTT. Amino acid sequence: CASSSGSTRPDTQYF. The V gene is TRBV7-2, the J gene TRBJ2-3; the D gene is possibly TRBD2 (6 bases). This CDR3 spans 15 amino acids. Trimming removed 4 bases from V and 4 bases from J, with 15 bases in between. CDR1 and CDR2 from the germline V gene are SGHTA and FQGNSA.

Comment on this clone: Other DNA sequences within the sample encode an identical CDR3. The V and J genes are TRBV27 and TRBJ1-1; weak D call: TRBD1 (6 bases). V was cut by 1 base and J by 5 bases, with 8 bases left in between. The germline CDR1 and CDR2 sequences are MNHEY and SMNVEV (reference sequence). CDR3 length equals 13 residues. This CDR3 is CASSLFRGTEAFF. The CDR3 DNA sequence: TGTGCCAGCAGTTTATTCAGGGGAACTGAAGCTTTCTTT.

The J gene is TRBJ1-2, the V gene TRBV28; no definite D call. Germline V gene data show CDR1 as MDHEN and CDR2 as SYDVKM. V dropped 8 bases and J dropped 1 base, with 8 bases sitting between them. This CDR3 has 12 amino acids. CDR3: CASCSINYGYTF. The CDR3 DNA reads as TGTGCCAGCTGTTCGATTAACTATGGCTACACCTTC.

This clone was seen once. This sequence joins TRBV5-1 and TRBJ2-3; TRBD2 aligns across 10 bases. This CDR3 spans 18 amino acids. V lost 0 bases and J lost 0; bases outside the gene matches: 7. CDR1 is SGHRS, CDR2 YFSETQ, per germline. As DNA, the CDR3 is TGCGCCAGCAGCTTGGATGGTAGCGGGAGGCCTAGCACAGATACGCAGTATTTT. It specifies CASSLDGSGRPSTDTQYF.

The chain uses TRBV6-1 and TRBJ2-1; D is ambiguous. This CDR3 has 12 amino acids. Germline V gene data show CDR1 as MNHNS and CDR2 as SASEGT. Trimming took 5 bases from V and 4 from J, leaving 6 bases between them. CDR3: CASSPIYNEQFF. In DNA form, the CDR3 reads TGTGCCAGCAGTCCAATTTACAATGAGCAGTTCTTC.

This clone came up once. This specimen includes other DNA sequences encoding the same CDR3. The chain carries TRBV28 and TRBJ2-7, with 11 bases lining up with TRBD1. The CDR3 sequence is 15 residues long. V lost 4 bases to trimming and J lost 3 bases; unmatched junction nucleotides: 5. Germline values: CDR1 MDHEN, CDR2 SYDVKM. CDR3 residues: CASSSPGQGDYEQYF. CDR3 DNA sequence: TGTGCCAGCAGTTCCCCGGGACAGGGGGACTACGAGCAGTACTTC. The full variable domain, completed using reference TRBV28 and TRBJ2-7, is DVKVTQSSRYLVKRTGEKVFLECVQDMDHENMFWYRQDPGLGLRLIYFSYDVKMKEKGDIPEGYSVSREKKERFSLILESASTNQTSMYLCASSSPGQGDYEQYFGPGTRLTVT.

V gene TRBV11-2 combines with J gene TRBJ2-5, with D possibly matching TRBD2 (6 bases). The V end lost 2 bases, the J end lost 7 bases, and 17 bases lay between the germline ends. This CDR3 is 15 amino acids long. The germline gives CDR1 SGHAT, CDR2 FQNNGV. CDR3 in amino acids: CASSLTGGFVGTQYF. CDR3 nucleotides: TGTGCCAGCAGCTTAACCGGGGGATTTGTTGGGACCCAGTACTTC.

The chain carries TRBV15 and TRBJ2-5; TRBD1 matches at 10 bases. The length of the CDR3 is 14 residues. Germline CDR1 is LNHNV and CDR2 is YYDKDF (reference sequence). The trim removed 3 bases at V and 6 bases at J, leaving 4 bases unmatched. This CDR3 reads CATSSGTGDKTQYF. The CDR3 bases are TGTGCCACCAGCAGTGGGACAGGGGATAAGACCCAGTACTTC.

The rearrangement uses TRBV15 and TRBJ1-4; D not certain. CDR1 is LNHNV and CDR2 is YYDKDF in the germline V gene (reference sequence). CDR3 size: 14 residues. V gave up 1 base and J gave up 8 bases, with 11 bases separating them. The CDR3 here is CATSRGPRYEKLFF. CDR3 nucleotide sequence: TGTGCCACCAGCAGAGGCCCCAGGTACGAAAAACTGTTTTTT. The full variable domain, completed using reference TRBV15 and TRBJ1-4, is DAMVIQNPRYQVTQFGKPVTLSCSQTLNHNVMYWYQQKSSQAPKLLFHYYDKDFNNEADTPDNFQSRRPNTSFCFLDIRSPGLGDTAMYLCATSRGPRYEKLFFGSGTQLSVL.

The V call is TRBV28, the J call TRBJ2-2; no clear D gene. V dropped 4 bases and J dropped 9 bases, with 6 bases sitting between them. The CDR3 has 11 amino acids. The germline gives CDR1 MDHEN, CDR2 SYDVKM. CDR3 nucleotide sequence: TGTGCCAGCAGTTCAGACCGGGAGCTGTTTTTT. Translated: CASSSDRELFF.

The chain uses TRBV6-5 and TRBJ1-2; no definite D call. This CDR3 comprises 13 residues. Per germline, CDR1 MNHEY and CDR2 SVGAGI. V lost 0 bases, J lost 8 bases, and 10 bases lay in between. The DNA of the CDR3 is TGTGCCAGCAGTTACTCCCCCCAGCGAGGCTACACCTTC. Protein sequence: CASSYSPQRGYTF.

The chain carries TRBV9 and TRBJ2-1; possible D gene TRBD2, 7 bases. The CDR3 is 15 residues long. Germline CDR1 and CDR2: SGDLS and YYNGEE. Trimming took off 0 bases at V and 5 bases at J, with 12 bases between the two ends. The CDR3 DNA sequence: TGTGCCAGCAGCGTAGTTGGCGGGGGCGACAATGAGCAGTTCTTC. Its protein product is CASSVVGGGDNEQFF.

The rearrangement joins TRBV28 to TRBJ1-1; D possibly corresponds to TRBD1 (5 bases). CDR1 is MDHEN and CDR2 is SYDVKM in the germline V gene. Trimming stripped 7 bases from V and 5 bases from J, with 11 bases between. This CDR3 is 12 amino acids long. CDR3 in DNA: TGTGCCAGCAATTCTTACAGGACTGAAGCTTTCTTT. Translated, it gives CASNSYRTEAFF.

V gene TRBV7-6 combines with J gene TRBJ2-5, with 7 bases matching TRBD2. The germline V gene encodes CDR1 SGHVS and CDR2 FNYEAQ. This CDR3 is built from 14 residues. Trimming removed 5 bases from V and 1 base from J; junction bases left unmatched: 4. The CDR3 sequence is CASSTGLPQETQYF. CDR3 nucleotides: TGTGCCAGCAGCACGGGACTACCCCAAGAGACCCAGTACTTC.

The chain employs TRBV2 and TRBJ2-3, with 12 bases lining up with TRBD2. J was trimmed by 0 bases and V by 6 bases; bases with no gene match: 4. Germline V gives CDR1 SNHLY, CDR2 FYNNEI. The CDR3 consists of 16 residues. For the CDR3, the DNA is TGTGCCAGCAGAGGACTAGCGGGATCTAGCACAGATACGCAGTATTTT. It translates to CASRGLAGSSTDTQYF.

The V and J genes are TRBV5-8 and TRBJ1-1; 9 bases are a match to TRBD1. CDR3 length: 17 amino acids. Trimming cost V 0 bases and J 3 bases; bases outside gene matches: 9. Per germline, CDR1 SGHTS and CDR2 YDEGEE. The CDR3 region is CASSLVQGANLDTEAFF. The CDR3 DNA follows: TGTGCCAGCAGCTTGGTACAGGGGGCAAATCTGGACACTGAAGCTTTCTTT.